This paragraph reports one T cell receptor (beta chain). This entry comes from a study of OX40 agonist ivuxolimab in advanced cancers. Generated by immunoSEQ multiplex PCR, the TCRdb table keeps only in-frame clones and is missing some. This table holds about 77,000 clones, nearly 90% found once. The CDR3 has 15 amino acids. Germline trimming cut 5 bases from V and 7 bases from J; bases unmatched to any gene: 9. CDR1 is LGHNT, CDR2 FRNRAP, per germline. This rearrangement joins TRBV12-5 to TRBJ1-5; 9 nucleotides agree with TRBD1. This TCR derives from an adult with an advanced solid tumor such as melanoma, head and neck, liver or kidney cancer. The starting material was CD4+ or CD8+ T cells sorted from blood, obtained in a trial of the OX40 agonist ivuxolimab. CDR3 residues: CASGPLGQGRQPQHF. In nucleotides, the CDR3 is TGTGCTAGTGGTCCCCTGGGACAGGGTCGACAGCCCCAGCATTTT.